The 14 T cell receptor beta chains in this list originate from one sample, sequenced in a study of cytomegalovirus exposure and HLA in healthy donors. Primers: 60 Vbeta forward and 13 Jbeta reverse. TCRdb keeps only in-frame clones here, not all; method: immunoSEQ multiplex PCR. This sample carries over 150,000 clones, roughly four fifths of them seen once, and the ten largest clones take roughly 1.5%. Input material: PBMCs. Receptors were obtained from a man over 45 in good health and CMV-seronegative.

The V gene is TRBV6-5, the J gene TRBJ2-7; 7 bases agree with TRBD2. Germline values: CDR1 MNHEY, CDR2 SVGAGI. After removal of 2 bases from V and 3 bases from J, the junction contained 4 bases not matched to a gene. This CDR3 spans 14 amino acids. The CDR3 sequence is CASSYARGVYEQYF. CDR3 sequence (DNA): TGTGCCAGCAGTTACGCACGGGGGGTCTACGAGCAGTACTTC.

The V and J genes are TRBV5-6 and TRBJ2-2; 9 bases fit TRBD1. The CDR3 sequence is 14 residues long. J lost 7 bases, V lost 4 bases, and 5 bases had no gene match. CDR1 and CDR2 (germline): SGHDT, YYEEEE. CDR3 DNA sequence: TGTGCCAGCAGCAGGGACAGGGCGGTCGGGGAGCTGTTTTTT. Amino acid sequence: CASSRDRAVGELFF.

This rearrangement joins TRBV7-9 to TRBJ1-1, with D possibly matching TRBD1 (5 bases). Between the trimmed V and J ends, which lost 5 bases and 3 bases, there was a span of 16 bases. Germline V CDR1 and CDR2: SEHNR, FQNEAQ (reference sequence). This CDR3 comprises 15 residues. CDR3 in DNA: TGTGCCAGCAGCCCCTTCGGACAACGGGACACTGAAGCTTTCTTT. Amino acid sequence: CASSPFGQRDTEAFF.

This clone was observed a few times. V usage is TRBV29-1 and J usage is TRBJ1-2, with D possibly being TRBD1 (5 bases). CDR1 is SQVTM and CDR2 is ANQGSEA in the germline V gene. Deletions cut 4 bases from V and 0 bases from J, with 6 bases between. The CDR3 runs to 12 residues. CDR3 amino acids: CSVGQSNYGYTF. CDR3 bases: TGCAGCGTTGGACAGTCTAACTATGGCTACACCTTC.

In its sample, this clone was seen once. The V and J genes are TRBV7-3 and TRBJ1-6; 8 nucleotides agree with TRBD1. Germline values: CDR1 SGHTA, CDR2 FQGTGA. This CDR3 comprises 14 residues. V dropped 1 base and J dropped 7; count of bases not matched to a gene: 0. Written as DNA, the CDR3 is TGTGCCAGCAGCTTAAACAGGGGGAATTCACCCCTCCACTTT. Translating gives CASSLNRGNSPLHF.

This chain joins TRBV18 and TRBJ2-5; 9 bases are a match to TRBD2. The CDR3 consists of 16 residues. The V segment lost 2 bases and the J segment 3 bases; nucleotides outside the gene matches: 7. Per the germline V gene, CDR1 is KGHSH and CDR2 is LQKENI. The CDR3 sequence: CASSPGLAGRKETQYF. As DNA, the CDR3 is TGTGCCAGCTCACCAGGCCTAGCGGGGCGGAAAGAGACCCAGTACTTC. The full variable domain, rest sourced from reference TRBV18 and TRBJ2-5, is NAGVMQNPRHLVRRRGQEARLRCSPMKGHSHVYWYRQLPEEGLKFMVYLQKENIIDESGMPKERFSAEFPKEGPSILRIQQVVRGDSAAYFCASSPGLAGRKETQYFGPGTRLLVL.

This sequence joins TRBV28 and TRBJ1-2; maybe TRBD1 (5 bases). The CDR3 covers 13 residues. V lost 8 bases and J lost 4, with 14 bases in between. Germline V gene sequence: CDR1 MDHEN, CDR2 SYDVKM. This CDR3 reads CASWGGLGYGYTF. Written as DNA, the CDR3 is TGTGCCAGCTGGGGGGGATTAGGCTATGGCTACACCTTC.

The chain recombines TRBV7-9 with TRBJ1-4; the D gene is possibly TRBD1 (6 bases). V lost 6 bases and J lost 8, with 16 bases in between. CDR1 and CDR2 (germline): SEHNR, FQNEAQ (reference sequence). The CDR3 consists of 14 residues. CDR3 bases: TGTGCCAGCAGTCCTGGGACATTGAACGAAAAACTGTTTTTT. It yields the protein CASSPGTLNEKLFF.

V is TRBV6-5 and J is TRBJ2-3; 7 bases map to TRBD1. Germline V gene data show CDR1 as MNHEY and CDR2 as SVGAGI. J lost 2 bases, V lost 6 bases, and 8 bases had no gene match. The CDR3 has 15 residues. The CDR3 DNA reads as TGTGCCAGCAGGCCATTACAGGGGATCACAGATACGCAGTATTTT. Translation gives CASRPLQGITDTQYF.

In its sample, this clone was seen a few times. The V and J genes are TRBV7-3 and TRBJ2-3; TRBD2 agrees at 9 bases. V lost 5 bases, J lost 4 bases, and 7 bases stayed unmatched. Per germline, CDR1 SGHTA and CDR2 FQGTGA. The CDR3 sequence is 15 residues long. DNA of the CDR3: TGTGCCAGCAGCCCTTCGCGGGGGGGGGCAGATACGCAGTATTTT. Translation gives CASSPSRGGADTQYF.

In this sample, this clone turned up a few times. The V call is TRBV5-1, the J call TRBJ1-5; D perhaps matches TRBD1 (6 bases). CDR3 length equals 15 residues. CDR1 is SGHRS, CDR2 YFSETQ, per germline. V lost 0 bases, J lost 4 bases, and 11 bases lay in between. The CDR3 nucleotides read TGCGCCAGCAGCTTGGAGGGGACATCTAATCAGCCCCAGCATTTT. Amino acid sequence: CASSLEGTSNQPQHF.

The chain couples TRBV19 to TRBJ2-3; 10 positions agree with TRBD2. With 5 bases clipped from V and 6 bases from J, the junction kept 14 bases outside the gene matches. The germline V gene encodes CDR1 LNHDA and CDR2 SQIVND (reference sequence). The CDR3 spans 17 residues. This chain's CDR3 is CASSGPRLAGVGDTQYF. In nucleotides, the CDR3 is TGTGCCAGTAGTGGCCCGAGACTAGCGGGCGTCGGGGATACGCAGTATTTT.

This rearrangement joins TRBV9 to TRBJ1-1; D not certain. The CDR3 consists of 15 residues. The V end lost 0 bases, the J end lost 1 base, and 10 bases lay between the germline ends. The germline V gene has CDR1 SGDLS and CDR2 YYNGEE. CDR3 residues: CASSVVGSGNTEAFF. In DNA, the CDR3 is TGTGCCAGCAGCGTAGTGGGCAGCGGGAACACTGAAGCTTTCTTT.

CDR3 protein: CASSQGLAGGLTGELFF. For the CDR3, the DNA is TGTGCCAGCAGCCAGGGACTAGCGGGAGGGCTCACCGGGGAGCTGTTTTTT. The chain employs TRBV7-9 and TRBJ2-2; TRBD2 matches at 16 bases. With V trimmed by 5 bases and J by 4 bases, 4 bases remained unmatched. CDR1 is SEHNR and CDR2 is FQNEAQ in the germline V gene (reference sequence). The CDR3 contains 17 residues.